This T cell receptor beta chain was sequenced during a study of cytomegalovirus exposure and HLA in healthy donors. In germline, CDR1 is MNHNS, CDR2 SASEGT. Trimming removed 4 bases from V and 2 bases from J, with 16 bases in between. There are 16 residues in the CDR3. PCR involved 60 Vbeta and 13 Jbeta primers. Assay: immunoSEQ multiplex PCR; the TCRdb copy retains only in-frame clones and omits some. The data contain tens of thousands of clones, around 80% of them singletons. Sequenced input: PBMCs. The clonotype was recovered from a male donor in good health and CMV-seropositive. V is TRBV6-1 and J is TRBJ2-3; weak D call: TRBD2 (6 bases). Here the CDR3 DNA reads TGTGCCAGCAGTGGGCGGGGCAGAGGTGACACAGATACGCAGTATTTT. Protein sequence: CASSGRGRGDTDTQYF.